The 4 T cell receptor beta chains reported below all come from one sample, sequenced in a study of T cell responses to AZD1222 COVID-19 vaccine. Assay used: immunoSEQ multiplex PCR; TCRdb lists only in-frame clones, some missing. The sample shows around 130,000 clones, approximately 90% of them seen only once. Material: peripheral blood, obtained on day 0 of AZD1222 vaccination. The source of these receptors is an adult in good health.

The CDR3 reads CASSYSETGENYGYTF. For the CDR3, the DNA is TGTGCCAGCAGTTACTCGGAGACCGGGGAGAACTATGGCTACACCTTC. This rearrangement joins TRBV6-5 to TRBJ1-2, with D unclear. This CDR3 contains 16 residues. Germline-derived CDR1 and CDR2 are MNHEY and SVGAGI. V was cut by 0 bases and J by 2 bases, with 13 bases left in between.

The chain recombines TRBV6-5 with TRBJ1-1, with D tentatively TRBD1 (6 bases). Trimming pared 2 bases from V and 8 bases from J, leaving 12 bases between. The CDR3 is 13 amino acids. Germline CDR1 and CDR2: MNHEY and SVGAGI. The CDR3 DNA reads TGTGCCAGCAGTTACAGGCAGGGGCTAGAAGCTTTCTTT. Residues: CASSYRQGLEAFF.

This clone was seen a single time. V gene TRBV4-1 combines with J gene TRBJ1-5, with a tentative D call TRBD1 (5 bases). Trimming stripped 0 bases from V and 3 bases from J, with 6 bases between. In germline, CDR1 is MGHRA, CDR2 YSYEKL. This CDR3 comprises 14 residues. CDR3 in amino acids: CASSQDRVNQPQHF. Here the CDR3 DNA reads TGCGCCAGCAGCCAAGACAGGGTCAATCAGCCCCAGCATTTT.

This clone was observed once. This chain connects TRBV3-1 (or the pseudogene TRBV3-2) to TRBJ2-5; 7 bases are shared with TRBD1. The germline gives CDR1 LGHDT, CDR2 YNNKEL (reference sequence). The V and J ends lost 4 bases and 5 bases, in that order; junction bases with no gene match: 7. This CDR3 is built from 14 residues. CDR3 sequence: CASSPYRGSETQYF. CDR3 bases: TGTGCCAGCAGCCCATACAGGGGCTCGGAGACCCAGTACTTC.